The 32 T cell receptor beta chains reported below all come from one sample, sequenced in a study of T cells after yellow fever vaccination. Using its own MiXCR run on the 5' RACE reads, TCRdb lists one record per CDR3 protein. The data hold approximately 510,000 distinct CDR3 sequences, with just over 20% observed a single time. Sample: PBMCs, taken about 21 days after the first yellow fever vaccination. The receptor source for this set is a man younger than 35 who received the YFV17D yellow fever vaccine.

This clonotype was counted between two and nine times. The rearrangement joins TRBV7-3 to TRBJ2-2; a possible D gene is TRBD1 (5 bases). The germline CDR1 and CDR2 sequences are SGHTA and FQGTGA. The CDR3 spans 14 residues. The germline V and J ends were trimmed by 1 base and 7 bases, with 10 bases remaining between them. CDR3: CASSLMAGHGELFF. DNA of the CDR3: TGTGCCAGCAGCTTAATGGCAGGGCACGGGGAGCTGTTTTTT.

The CDR3 nucleotides are TGCAGTGCTAGAGAAGGTAGCTCCGAGACCCAGTACTTC. As protein: CSAREGSSETQYF. V is TRBV20-1 and J is TRBJ2-5; D is unclear. V lost 0 bases and J 5 bases, leaving 10 bases between the germline ends. Germline V gene data show CDR1 as DFQATT and CDR2 as SNEGSKA (reference sequence). The CDR3 sequence is 13 residues long.

The table lists this clonotype with a few counts. The chain combines TRBV12-3 or TRBV12-4 with TRBJ2-2; 7 nucleotides agree with TRBD2. Trimming took 7 bases from V and 1 from J; bases not matched to a gene: 3. The CDR3 extends over 14 amino acids. CDR3 region: CASTWGGNTGELFF. CDR3 sequence (DNA): TGTGCCAGCACCTGGGGGGGGAACACCGGGGAGCTGTTTTTT.

CDR3 amino acids: CASSLAKGQKNTEAFF. As DNA, the CDR3 is TGTGCCAGCAGCTTAGCGAAAGGGCAGAAGAACACTGAAGCTTTCTTT. The chain combines TRBV7-9 with TRBJ1-1; D is unclear. Germline V gene sequence: CDR1 SEHNR, CDR2 FQNEAQ (reference sequence). This CDR3 region has 16 residues. The V end was cut by 0 bases, the J end by 1 base, with 12 bases between.

The genes are TRBV12-3 or TRBV12-4 and TRBJ2-5; a weak D match, TRBD1 (5 bases). This CDR3 comprises 14 residues. V was cut by 1 base and J by 3 bases, with 9 bases left in between. This CDR3 reads CASSLVPTEETQYF. The CDR3 bases are TGTGCCAGCAGTTTAGTTCCGACAGAAGAGACCCAGTACTTC.

The J gene is TRBJ1-5, the V gene TRBV7-2, with 7 bases aligning to TRBD1. In germline, CDR1 is SGHTA, CDR2 FQGNSA. The CDR3 runs to 15 residues. With 3 bases clipped from V and 3 bases from J, the junction kept 5 bases outside the gene matches. The CDR3 DNA reads as TGTGCCAGCAGCTTTTTACAGGGGACCAATCAGCCCCAGCATTTT. It yields the protein CASSFLQGTNQPQHF.

The chain employs TRBV5-1 and TRBJ2-2; 8 bases match TRBD2. The CDR3 runs to 18 residues. Germline V gene lookup returns CDR1 SGHRS and CDR2 YFSETQ. The trim removed 4 bases at V and 4 bases at J, leaving 15 bases unmatched. This CDR3 is CASSQTPGRGGGTGELFF. The CDR3 coding sequence is TGCGCCAGCAGCCAAACCCCCGGTCGGGGGGGAGGCACCGGGGAGCTGTTTTTT. Combining the CDR3 with reference TRBV5-1 and TRBJ2-2 gives the whole variable domain KAGVTQTPRYLIKTRGQQVTLSCSPISGHRSVSWYQQTPGQGLQFLFEYFSETQRNKGNFPGRFSGRQFSNSRSEMNVSTLELGDSALYLCASSQTPGRGGGTGELFFGEGSRLTVL.

J is TRBJ1-4 and V is TRBV20-1; a possible D gene is TRBD1 (5 bases). This CDR3 contains 13 residues. The V and J ends lost 5 bases and 5 bases respectively, with 12 bases between them. Germline assignment: CDR1 DFQATT and CDR2 SNEGSKA (reference sequence). The CDR3 nucleotides read TGCAGTGCTCCGGGCGGGGGAAATGAAAAACTGTTTTTT. Translated: CSAPGGGNEKLFF.

This clonotype appeared a few times. The V gene is TRBV11-2, the J gene TRBJ2-5; 7 bases are a match to TRBD1. The germline V gene encodes CDR1 SGHAT and CDR2 FQNNGV. The V gene end was trimmed by 5 bases and the J gene end by 5 bases; junction bases not matched to a gene: 17. The CDR3 sequence is 17 residues long. The CDR3 reads CASSPFRDSQSRETQYF. In DNA, the CDR3 is TGTGCCAGCAGCCCATTCCGGGACAGTCAATCCCGGGAGACCCAGTACTTC.

This clonotype was detected ten times or more. This rearrangement joins TRBV12-3 or TRBV12-4 to TRBJ1-1; D ambiguous. The CDR3 loop spans 14 amino acids. Trimming took 5 bases from V and 1 from J, leaving 11 bases between them. CDR3 protein: CASSREYSNTEAFF. CDR3 sequence (DNA): TGTGCCAGCAGTCGGGAGTATTCGAACACTGAAGCTTTCTTT.

The V call is TRBV29-1, the J call TRBJ2-2; unclear D gene. The germline V gene encodes CDR1 SQVTM and CDR2 ANQGSEA. Trimming took off 0 bases at V and 4 bases at J, with 15 bases between the two ends. This CDR3 is 16 amino acids long. The CDR3, as DNA: TGCAGCGTTGAAGAAAGGAGAGTAGGTAGCACCGGGGAGCTGTTTTTT. As protein: CSVEERRVGSTGELFF.

The chain joins TRBV15 to TRBJ2-7; D is perhaps TRBD1 (6 bases). This CDR3 is 16 amino acids long. V lost 0 bases, J lost 0 bases, and 12 bases lay in between. The germline V gene has CDR1 LNHNV and CDR2 YYDKDF (reference sequence). CDR3 amino acids: CATSRDYTGSSYEQYV. In DNA form, the CDR3 reads TGTGCCACCAGCAGAGATTACACAGGGAGCTCCTACGAGCAGTACGTC.

This sequence joins TRBV6-1 and TRBJ1-6, with D unresolved. Trimming shortened V by 5 bases and J by 6 bases, and 8 bases separated the two germline ends. CDR3 length: 13 amino acids. Germline V lookup: CDR1 MNHNS, CDR2 SASEGT. This chain's CDR3 is CASSTSPNSPLHF. For the CDR3, the DNA is TGTGCCAGCAGTACATCTCCTAATTCACCCCTCCACTTT.

The chain is built from TRBV3-1 and TRBJ2-1; D is possibly TRBD1 (6 bases). Germline lookup yields CDR1 LGHDT and CDR2 YNNKEL (reference sequence). The CDR3 consists of 14 residues. Trimming cost V 1 base and J 8 bases, with 12 bases left between them. The CDR3 DNA sequence: TGTGCCAGCAGCCAAGTGGTACAGGGTTATGAGCAGTTCTTC. The encoded protein is CASSQVVQGYEQFF.

In this sample, this clonotype turned up once. The rearrangement uses TRBV19 and TRBJ2-2, with D possibly TRBD2 on 5 matching bases. This CDR3 region has 16 residues. The V end lost 5 bases, the J end lost 6 bases, and 19 bases lay between the germline ends. Germline V gene data show CDR1 as LNHDA and CDR2 as SQIVND (reference sequence). CDR3 sequence reads: CASSPNPPGMAGELFF. CDR3 coding DNA: TGTGCCAGTAGTCCGAACCCACCGGGAATGGCCGGGGAGCTGTTTTTT. The entire variable domain, with the rest obtained from reference TRBV19 and TRBJ2-2, is as follows: DGGITQSPKYLFRKEGQNVTLSCEQNLNHDAMYWYRQDPGQGLRLIYYSQIVNDFQKGDIAEGYSVSREKKESFPLTVTSAQKNPTAFYLCASSPNPPGMAGELFFGEGSRLTVL.

CDR3 region: CASGYRGLNTEAFF. CDR3 DNA sequence: TGTGCCAGCGGATACAGGGGGTTGAACACTGAAGCTTTCTTT. The V call is TRBV6-5, the J call TRBJ1-1; 8 bases are shared with TRBD1. CDR1 MNHEY and CDR2 SVGAGI come from the germline V gene. This CDR3 is built from 14 residues. V was pared by 8 bases and J by 0 bases, with 5 bases of the junction left unmatched.

The sample holds a few counts of this clonotype. The DNA for the CDR3 is TGTGCCAGCAGCTTAGTAGGGGATGGTCCCAATCAGCCCCAGCATTTT. It translates to CASSLVGDGPNQPQHF. The rearrangement joins TRBV7-9 to TRBJ1-5; D is perhaps TRBD1 (5 bases). Trimming cost V 1 base and J 3 bases, with 13 bases left between them. Germline assignment: CDR1 SEHNR and CDR2 FQNEAQ (reference sequence). This CDR3 region has 16 residues.

V is TRBV27 and J is TRBJ2-6; 9 nucleotides agree with TRBD1. Germline loops: CDR1 MNHEY, CDR2 SMNVEV (reference sequence). There are 16 residues in the CDR3. Trimming removed 3 bases from V and 2 bases from J; junction bases left unmatched: 2. This chain's CDR3 is CASSFRDRAGANVLTF. The CDR3 region has the DNA TGTGCCAGCAGTTTTCGGGACAGGGCTGGGGCCAACGTCCTGACTTTC.

The J gene is TRBJ2-5, the V gene TRBV6-5; D could derive from TRBD1 or TRBD2 (6 bases each). This CDR3 comprises 15 residues. The V end was cut by 0 bases, the J end by 5 bases, with 13 bases between. Germline values: CDR1 MNHEY, CDR2 SVGAGI. In DNA, the CDR3 is TGTGCCAGCAGTTACTCGAATGGGGGGCGGGAGACCCAGTACTTC. It codes for CASSYSNGGRETQYF.

This clonotype was recorded many times. This chain connects TRBV5-1 to TRBJ2-3; 14 bases align to TRBD2. The germline V gene encodes CDR1 SGHRS and CDR2 YFSETQ. After removal of 0 bases from V and 5 bases from J, the junction contained 8 bases not matched to a gene. CDR3 length: 18 residues. CDR3 nucleotide sequence: TGCGCCAGCAGCTTGGCCCGACTAGCGGGGGGGCAATTAGATACGCAGTATTTT. Its translation: CASSLARLAGGQLDTQYF.

The chain links TRBV6-1 to TRBJ1-3; a weak D match, TRBD1 (5 bases). Germline V gene sequence: CDR1 MNHNS, CDR2 SASEGT. The CDR3 is 13 residues long. The germline V and J ends were trimmed by 4 bases and 4 bases, with 8 bases remaining between them. The CDR3, as DNA: TGTGCCAGCAGTGGGACATGGGGAAACACCATATATTTT. Translating gives CASSGTWGNTIYF.

In its sample, this clonotype was seen a few times. The chain combines TRBV4-3 with TRBJ1-4; 8 bases map to TRBD1. The CDR3 length is 17 residues. Germline V lookup: CDR1 LGHNA, CDR2 YSLEER. Trimming removed 6 bases from V and 5 bases from J; junction bases left unmatched: 14. CDR3 nucleotide sequence: TGCGCCAGCAGAAATCGAGGACAGGGATTCTTCAATGAAAAACTGTTTTTT. Its protein product is CASRNRGQGFFNEKLFF.

This clonotype has only a few counts. The rearrangement links TRBV7-2 to TRBJ1-3, with no clear D. CDR1 SGHTA and CDR2 FQGNSA come from the germline V gene. The CDR3 is made up of 13 amino acids. V was clipped by 5 bases and J by 8 bases, with 13 bases between them. CDR3 nucleotide sequence: TGTGCCAGCAGCCCTTACCTGGGTGACACCATATATTTT. The encoded protein is CASSPYLGDTIYF.

This clonotype was counted a single time. The chain has TRBV29-1 and TRBJ1-2, with D possibly TRBD1 on 5 matching bases. The V gene's germline CDR1 is SQVTM and CDR2 ANQGSEA. V was cut by 3 bases and J by 0 bases, with 14 bases left in between. The CDR3 length is 15 residues. The CDR3 loop reads CSVELGGASNYGYTF. CDR3 coding DNA: TGCAGCGTTGAGTTAGGAGGGGCGTCTAACTATGGCTACACCTTC.

The sample holds a few counts of this clonotype. The chain recombines TRBV6-5 with TRBJ1-1; D call uncertain. This CDR3 is built from 14 residues. CDR1 and CDR2 (germline): MNHEY, SVGAGI. V was pared by 2 bases and J by 7 bases, with 14 bases between. The CDR3 DNA is TGTGCCAGCAGTTACGAGTTTGGCGGGGTTGAAGCTTTCTTT. This codes for CASSYEFGGVEAFF.

This clonotype was counted a few times. The chain links TRBV12-3 or TRBV12-4 to TRBJ1-3; D is possibly TRBD1 (5 bases). This CDR3 is built from 14 residues. DNA of the CDR3: TGTGCGTTAAGGGACCCAAGATTTGGAAACACCATATATTTT. Translation gives CALRDPRFGNTIYF.

The CDR3 sequence is CASSVRTVLNEQFF. CDR3 sequence (DNA): TGTGCCAGCAGCGTACGGACAGTCCTCAATGAGCAGTTCTTC. This chain uses TRBV27 with TRBJ2-1, with D possibly TRBD1 on 6 matching bases. The length of the CDR3 is 14 residues. Trimming took 6 bases from V and 6 from J, leaving 15 bases between them. Germline V lookup: CDR1 MNHEY, CDR2 SMNVEV (reference sequence).

The chain couples TRBV20-1 to TRBJ1-5; a weak D match, TRBD1 (5 bases). Germline V CDR1 and CDR2: DFQATT, SNEGSKA (reference sequence). The CDR3 is made up of 14 amino acids. Trimming took 3 bases from V and 3 from J, leaving 12 bases between them. CDR3 residues: CSASGRVTNQPQHF. The CDR3, as DNA: TGCAGTGCTAGCGGCAGGGTTACCAATCAGCCCCAGCATTTT.

This clonotype was counted a few times. The chain uses TRBV19 and TRBJ1-1, with 8 bases aligning to TRBD1. Per the germline V gene, CDR1 is LNHDA and CDR2 is SQIVND (reference sequence). The CDR3 length is 14 residues. The trim removed 5 bases at V and 3 bases at J, leaving 5 bases unmatched. Written as DNA, the CDR3 is TGTGCCAGTAGTCAGACGACAGGGGACACTGAAGCTTTCTTT. This translates into CASSQTTGDTEAFF.

The V gene is TRBV3-1, the J gene TRBJ1-2, with D maybe TRBD1 (5 bases). CDR1 is LGHDT and CDR2 is YNNKEL in the germline V gene (reference sequence). V lost 4 bases and J lost 6, with 24 bases in between. The CDR3 extends over 17 amino acids. CDR3 in DNA: TGTGCCAGCAGCCTTGACGTGGACGGGGGAAGATGGAATGGCTACACCTTC. It specifies CASSLDVDGGRWNGYTF.

The J gene is TRBJ2-1, the V gene TRBV4-2, with 11 bases identical to TRBD1. The CDR3 totals 18 residues. The V gene end was trimmed by 4 bases and the J gene end by 7 bases; junction bases not matched to a gene: 15. Germline V gene sequence: CDR1 LGHNA, CDR2 YNFKEQ. Here the CDR3 reads CASSPPYSGTGGRNEQFF. Written as DNA, the CDR3 is TGTGCCAGCAGCCCACCCTACTCCGGGACAGGGGGGCGGAATGAGCAGTTCTTC.

This clonotype was seen at least ten times. The chain couples TRBV28 to TRBJ1-2; tentative D call: TRBD1 (5 bases). The V and J ends lost 2 bases and 6 bases respectively, with 7 bases between them. Germline CDR1 and CDR2: MDHEN and SYDVKM. This CDR3 is built from 12 residues. CDR3 nucleotides: TGTGCCAGCAGTTTAAGAGGGGATGGCTACACCTTC. This translates into CASSLRGDGYTF.